The text below deals with one T cell receptor (beta chain). What it recognizes is unknown. The method was immunoSEQ multiplex PCR; TCRdb's version includes in-frame clones alone and lacks a portion of them. The table includes tens of thousands of clones, about 91% detected once. V lost 1 base to trimming and J lost 8 bases, with 2 bases between them. Germline V gene lookup returns CDR1 MNHNS and CDR2 SASEGT. CDR3 length: 11 residues. TCR sequencing covered a few patients who responded to pembrolizumab. The data were taken from a study of PD-1 blockade in mismatch repair-deficient tumors. Study in general: Patients had over 10 mismatch repair-deficient cancer types, all previously treated and progressing.

Study results and caveats: Rapid post-treatment expansion, then contraction, generally preceding radiologic response, marked tumor-resident clones.

The TCR was taken from an adult with mismatch repair-deficient cancer. V is TRBV6-1 and J is TRBJ1-4, with D unclear. This material consisted of peripheral blood, taken 52 weeks after starting pembrolizumab. As DNA, the CDR3 is TGTGCCAGCAGTGAAGAAGAAAAACTGTTTTTT. Its translation is CASSEEEKLFF.